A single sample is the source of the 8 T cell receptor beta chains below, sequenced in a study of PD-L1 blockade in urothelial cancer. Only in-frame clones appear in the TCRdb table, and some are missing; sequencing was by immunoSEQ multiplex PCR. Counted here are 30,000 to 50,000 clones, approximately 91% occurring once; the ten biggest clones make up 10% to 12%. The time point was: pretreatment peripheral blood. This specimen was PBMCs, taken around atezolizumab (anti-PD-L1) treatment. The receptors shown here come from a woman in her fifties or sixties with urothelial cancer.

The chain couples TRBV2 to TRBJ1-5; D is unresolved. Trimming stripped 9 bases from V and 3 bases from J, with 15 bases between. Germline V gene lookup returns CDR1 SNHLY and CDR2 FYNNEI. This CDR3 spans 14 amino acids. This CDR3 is CASSSGNYNQPQHF. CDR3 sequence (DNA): TGTGCCAGTTCTTCCGGGAACTACAATCAGCCCCAGCATTTT.

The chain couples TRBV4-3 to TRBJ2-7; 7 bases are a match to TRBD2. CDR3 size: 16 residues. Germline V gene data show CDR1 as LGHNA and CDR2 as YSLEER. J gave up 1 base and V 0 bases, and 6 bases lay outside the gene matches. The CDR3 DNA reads TGCGCCAGCAGCCAAGATCGAAGCGGGACTTCCTACGAGCAGTACTTC. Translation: CASSQDRSGTSYEQYF.

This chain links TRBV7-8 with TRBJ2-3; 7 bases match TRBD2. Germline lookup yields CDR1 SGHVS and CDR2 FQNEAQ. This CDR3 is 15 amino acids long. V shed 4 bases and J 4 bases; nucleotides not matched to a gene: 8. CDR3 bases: TGTGCCAGCAGCTCGCCGACTAGCAGCGCAGATACGCAGTATTTT. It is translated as CASSSPTSSADTQYF.

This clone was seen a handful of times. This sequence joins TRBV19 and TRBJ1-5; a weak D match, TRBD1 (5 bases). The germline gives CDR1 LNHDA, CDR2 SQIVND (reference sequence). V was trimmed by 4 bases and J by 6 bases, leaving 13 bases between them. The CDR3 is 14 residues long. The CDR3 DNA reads TGTGCCAGTAGTACACCAAGAAGGGGTCAGCCCCAGCATTTT. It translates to CASSTPRRGQPQHF.

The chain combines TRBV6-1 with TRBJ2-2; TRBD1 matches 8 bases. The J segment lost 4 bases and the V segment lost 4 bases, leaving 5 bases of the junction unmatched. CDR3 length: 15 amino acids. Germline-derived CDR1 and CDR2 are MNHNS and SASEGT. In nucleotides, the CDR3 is TGTGCCAGCAGTGCCCGACAGGGGCCCACCGGGGAGCTGTTTTTT. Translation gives CASSARQGPTGELFF.

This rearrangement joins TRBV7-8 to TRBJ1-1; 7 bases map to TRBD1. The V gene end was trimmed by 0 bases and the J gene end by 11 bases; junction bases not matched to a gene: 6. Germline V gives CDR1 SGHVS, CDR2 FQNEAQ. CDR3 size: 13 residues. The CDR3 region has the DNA TGTGCCAGCAGCTTAGCCTCCCTACAGGGGGCTTTCTTT. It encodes CASSLASLQGAFF.

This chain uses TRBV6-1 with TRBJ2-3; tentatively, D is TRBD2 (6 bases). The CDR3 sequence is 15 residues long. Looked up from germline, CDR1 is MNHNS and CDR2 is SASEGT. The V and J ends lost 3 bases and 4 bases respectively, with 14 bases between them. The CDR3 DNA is TGTGCCAGCAGTGAGTCGAGCGGAGGGGCAGATACGCAGTATTTT. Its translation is CASSESSGGADTQYF.

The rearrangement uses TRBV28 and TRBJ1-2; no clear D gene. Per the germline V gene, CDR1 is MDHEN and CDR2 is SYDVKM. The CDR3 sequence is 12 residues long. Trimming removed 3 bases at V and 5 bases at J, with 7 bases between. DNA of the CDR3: TGTGCCAGCAGTTTGCGGGTGTATGGCTACACCTTC. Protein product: CASSLRVYGYTF.